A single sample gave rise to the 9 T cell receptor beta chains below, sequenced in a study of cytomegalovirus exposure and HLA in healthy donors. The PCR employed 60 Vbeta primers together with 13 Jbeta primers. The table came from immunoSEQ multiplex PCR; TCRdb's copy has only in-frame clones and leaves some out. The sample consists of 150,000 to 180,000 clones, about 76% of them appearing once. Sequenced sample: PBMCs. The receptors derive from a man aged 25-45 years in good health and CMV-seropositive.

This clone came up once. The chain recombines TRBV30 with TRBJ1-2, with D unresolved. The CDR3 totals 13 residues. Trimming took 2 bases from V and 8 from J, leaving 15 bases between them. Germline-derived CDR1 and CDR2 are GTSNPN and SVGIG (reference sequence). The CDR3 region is CAWSTREGWGYTF. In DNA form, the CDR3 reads TGTGCCTGGAGTACCCGGGAGGGATGGGGCTACACCTTC.

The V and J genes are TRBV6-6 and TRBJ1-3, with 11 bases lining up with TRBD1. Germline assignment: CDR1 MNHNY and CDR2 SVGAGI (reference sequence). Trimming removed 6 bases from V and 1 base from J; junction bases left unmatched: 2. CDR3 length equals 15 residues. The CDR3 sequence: CASSRDRGSGNTIYF. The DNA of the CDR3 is TGTGCCAGCAGCAGGGACAGGGGGTCTGGAAACACCATATATTTT.

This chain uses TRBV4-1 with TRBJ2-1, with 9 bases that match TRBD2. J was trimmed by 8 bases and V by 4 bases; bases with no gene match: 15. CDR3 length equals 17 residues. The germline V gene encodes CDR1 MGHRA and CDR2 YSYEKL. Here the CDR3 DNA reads TGCGCCAGCAGCCCCCTTCCGTTAGCGGGGGCTGTCCATGAGCAGTTCTTC. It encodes CASSPLPLAGAVHEQFF.

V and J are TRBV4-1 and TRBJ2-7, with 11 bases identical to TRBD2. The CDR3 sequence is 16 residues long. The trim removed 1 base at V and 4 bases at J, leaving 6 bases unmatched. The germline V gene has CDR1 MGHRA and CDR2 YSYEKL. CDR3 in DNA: TGCGCCAGCAGCCAAGCAACTAGCGGGAGATTTTACGAGCAGTACTTC. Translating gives CASSQATSGRFYEQYF.

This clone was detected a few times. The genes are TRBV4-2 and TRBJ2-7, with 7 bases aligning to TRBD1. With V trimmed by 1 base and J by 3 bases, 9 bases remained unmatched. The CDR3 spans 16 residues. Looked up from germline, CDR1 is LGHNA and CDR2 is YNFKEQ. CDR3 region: CASSQAPRQGGYEQYF. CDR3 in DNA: TGTGCCAGCAGCCAAGCGCCGAGACAGGGTGGCTACGAGCAGTACTTC.

The CDR3 DNA reads TGTGCCTGGAGTATCGGGACAGCCGGCGGCTACACCTTC. Encoded protein: CAWSIGTAGGYTF. The chain has TRBV30 and TRBJ1-2; 7 positions agree with TRBD1. This CDR3 region has 13 residues. With 2 bases clipped from V and 8 bases from J, the junction kept 8 bases outside the gene matches. Germline CDR1 is GTSNPN and CDR2 is SVGIG (reference sequence).

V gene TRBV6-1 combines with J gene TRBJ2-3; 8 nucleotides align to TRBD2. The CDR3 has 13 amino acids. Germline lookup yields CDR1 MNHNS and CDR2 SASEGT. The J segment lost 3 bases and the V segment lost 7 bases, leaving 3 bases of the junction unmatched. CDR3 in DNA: TGTGCCAGCAAGCGGGAGAATACAGATACGCAGTATTTT. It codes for CASKRENTDTQYF.

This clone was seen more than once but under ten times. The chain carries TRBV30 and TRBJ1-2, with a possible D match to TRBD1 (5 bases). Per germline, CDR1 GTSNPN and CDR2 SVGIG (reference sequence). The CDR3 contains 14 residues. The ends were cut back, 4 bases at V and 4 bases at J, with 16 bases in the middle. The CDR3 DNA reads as TGTGCCTGGAACGCAGGGATCGGGTTCTATGGCTACACCTTC. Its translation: CAWNAGIGFYGYTF.

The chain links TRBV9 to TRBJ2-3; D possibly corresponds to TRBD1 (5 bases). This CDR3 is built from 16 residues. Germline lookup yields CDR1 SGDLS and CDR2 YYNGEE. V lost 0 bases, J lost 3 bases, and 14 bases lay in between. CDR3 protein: CASSVDIGEATDTQYF. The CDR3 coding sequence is TGTGCCAGCAGCGTAGATATAGGGGAAGCGACAGATACGCAGTATTTT.